The rows below give T cell receptor beta chains drawn from one sample of a study of cytotoxic CD8 clonotypes in ibrutinib-treated CLL. Method: immunoSEQ multiplex PCR; TCRdb's copy keeps in-frame clones and lacks some. The data show about 68,000 clones, around two thirds seen once. The sample here was PBMCs, taken after 12 months of ibrutinib treatment. These receptors were collected from a human donor with chronic lymphocytic leukemia. CDR3s include the opening cysteine and the closing phenylalanine or tryptophan. A D gene is named only where the DNA matches it firmly. Clone sizes are given selectively: once, few, many, or a class where the clone is expanded.

d_call cdr3_length clone_size j_call v_call cdr3_aa cdr3_nt
TRBD2 14 . TRBJ2-3 TRBV5-5 CASSPSGGWDTQYF TGTGCCAGCAGCCCTAGCGGGGGTTGGGATACGCAGTATTTT
. 14 once TRBJ2-2 TRBV30 CAWSELGVTGELFF TGTGCCTGGAGTGAACTAGGGGTCACCGGGGAGCTGTTTTTT
. 14 . TRBJ2-7 TRBV6-5 CASSSGHPSYEQYF TGTGCCAGCAGCAGTGGACATCCCAGCTACGAGCAGTACTTC
. 12 few TRBJ2-7 TRBV6-6 CASSYPRVAQYF TGTGCCAGCAGTTACCCGAGGGTCGCGCAGTACTTC
. 14 . TRBJ2-3 TRBV15 CATSMAGYTDTQYF TGTGCCACCAGCATGGCAGGGTACACAGATACGCAGTATTTT
TRBD1 13 . TRBJ1-5 TRBV6-1 CASSPTGNQPQHF TGTGCCAGCAGTCCGACAGGGAATCAGCCCCAGCATTTT
TRBD1 14 . TRBJ1-2 TRBV7-2 CASSSDRGLGGYTF TGTGCCAGCAGCTCCGACAGGGGACTGGGCGGCTACACCTTC
. 15 . TRBJ1-4 TRBV5-1 CASSSAHTTNEKLFF TGCGCCAGCAGCTCTGCACATACAACTAATGAAAAACTGTTTTTT
TRBD2 17 . TRBJ2-5 TRBV9 CASSVGTSGGRQETQYF TGTGCCAGCAGCGTAGGTACTAGCGGGGGACGGCAAGAGACCCAGTACTTC
. 13 . TRBJ1-1 TRBV12-5 CASRITGATEAFF TGTGCTAGTCGAATAACAGGTGCCACTGAAGCTTTCTTT
. 14 . TRBJ2-5 TRBV28 CASSLEYTQETQYF TGTGCCAGCAGTTTGGAGTATACTCAAGAGACCCAGTACTTC
TRBD1 16 . TRBJ2-1 TRBV30 CAWIGLDRGKYNEQFF TGTGCCTGGATAGGATTGGACAGGGGGAAGTACAATGAGCAGTTCTTC
. 13 . TRBJ2-5 TRBV10-3 CAISEKFQETQYF TGTGCCATCAGTGAGAAATTTCAAGAGACCCAGTACTTC
. 15 . TRBJ1-5 TRBV28 CASSLAAGFDQPQHF TGTGCCAGCAGTTTGGCGGCAGGGTTTGATCAGCCCCAGCATTTT
. 15 few TRBJ1-2 TRBV4-3 CASSQDLQLSYGYTF TGCGCCAGCAGCCAAGATCTCCAGCTAAGCTATGGCTACACCTTC
. 13 . TRBJ1-2 TRBV5-4 CASSLPRVPGYTF TGTGCCAGCAGCTTGCCCCGGGTCCCCGGCTACACCTTC
. 14 . TRBJ2-3 TRBV6-1 CASKVAESTDTQYF TGTGCCAGCAAGGTAGCGGAGAGCACAGATACGCAGTATTTT
. 15 . TRBJ2-1 TRBV6-5 CASSYWAGHLDEQFF TGTGCCAGCAGTTACTGGGCAGGGCACTTGGATGAGCAGTTCTTC